A selection of T cell receptor beta chains follows, all from one sample in a study of vaccination effects on CD4 cells after COVID-19. These TCRs' antigens remain unknown. Some clones are missing from TCRdb's copy, which holds only in-frame ones; the method was immunoSEQ multiplex PCR. The table lists 50,000 to 75,000 clones, 72% of them singletons. The sample consisted of CD4+ T cells from PBMCs cultured without peptide, taken before COVID-19 vaccination. All receptors come from a human donor who had a prior SARS-CoV-2 infection. The CDR3 runs from the conserved cysteine through the conserved F or W. The D gene is left open where the match is weak. Some rows have no size entry. The others give once, few or many, or a class for an expanded clone.

NA	TRBV9	TRBJ2-7	NA	TGTGCCAGCAGCCCAATGAATGAAGGGGACTCCTACGAGCAGTACTTC	CASSPMNEGDSYEQYF
NA	TRBV7-6	TRBJ2-3	NA	TGTGCCAGCAGCTTAAGGCCCCCAGGGGAGATTGCAGATACGCAGTATTTT	CASSLRPPGEIADTQYF
NA	TRBV5-6	TRBJ2-2	NA	TGTGCCAGCAGCCCGGACGCTTTCCAGAACACCGGGGAGCTGTTTTTT	CASSPDAFQNTGELFF
NA	TRBV7-2	TRBJ2-3	TRBD2	TGTGCCAGCAGCCAGAAACCGGGACTACCGACTTGGTCGTATTTT	CASSQKPGLPTWSYF
NA	TRBV4-3	TRBJ2-3	NA	TGCGCCAGCAGCCAAGGATCCGGGGATACGCAGTATTTT	CASSQGSGDTQYF
NA	TRBV6-1	TRBJ1-4	NA	TGTGCCAGCAGTGAAGCGCTTACGTCGCCGGATGAAAAACTGTTTTTT	CASSEALTSPDEKLFF
NA	TRBV2	TRBJ1-5	NA	TGTGCCAGCAGTGAATGGGGGGCTAGCAATCAGCCCCAGCATTTT	CASSEWGASNQPQHF
NA	TRBV7-2	TRBJ2-7	NA	TGTGCCAGCAGCCCCGCTCCAGGAGGGACCTACGAGCAGTACTTC	CASSPAPGGTYEQYF
NA	TRBV4-3	TRBJ2-5	TRBD2	TGCGCCAGCAGCCCGTCCGGGACTAGAAAGGAGACCCAGTACTTC	CASSPSGTRKETQYF
NA	TRBV19	TRBJ2-2	TRBD1	TGTGCCAGTAGTAAAGGGACAGGGGGTACCATAAACACCGGGGAGCTGTTTTTT	CASSKGTGGTINTGELFF
NA	TRBV2	TRBJ1-1	NA	TGTGCCAGCATATCCCAGCCGAACACTGAAGCTTTCTTT	CASISQPNTEAFF
NA	TRBV18	TRBJ2-7	TRBD2	TGTGCCAGCTCCGAGGGACTAGCGGGGGGGATTGAGCAGTACTTC	CASSEGLAGGIEQYF
NA	TRBV5-5	TRBJ1-2	TRBD1	TGTGCCAGCAGCTTGGCCCCGAGACAGGGGAACTATGGCTACACCTTC	CASSLAPRQGNYGYTF
once	TRBV21-1	TRBJ2-7	NA	TGTGCCAGCAGCAAAGGTGGGACAGCCACCTACGAGCAGTACTTC	CASSKGGTATYEQYF
few	TRBV4-3	TRBJ1-3	NA	TGCGCCAGCAGCCAAGATGTCCAGGGACCTGGAAACACCATATATTTT	CASSQDVQGPGNTIYF
NA	TRBV6-2/TRBV6-3	TRBJ2-1	NA	TGTGCCAGCAGTCTTGGACATCCGTCGTACAATGAGCAGTTCTTC	CASSLGHPSYNEQFF
few	TRBV4-2	TRBJ2-2	TRBD1	TGTGCCAGCAGCCAAGATATATGGGACAGGGAGCTAGGTGCGAACACCGGGGAGCTGTTTTTT	CASSQDIWDRELGANTGELFF
NA	TRBV6-6	TRBJ1-6	TRBD1	TGTGCCAGCGCCGAGAGACAGGGGGCCCCCTCACCCCTCCACTTT	CASAERQGAPSPLHF
NA	TRBV20-1	TRBJ2-1	TRBD2	TGCAGTGCTACGGGGGGATTTGGGCAGTTCTTC	CSATGGFGQFF
NA	TRBV4-2	TRBJ2-1	TRBD2	TGTGCCAGCAGCCAATGGCGTAGCGGGAGGGCCATGAATGAGCAGTTCTTC	CASSQWRSGRAMNEQFF
few	TRBV19	TRBJ1-1	NA	TGTGCCAGTAAGATCCGAGCCAACACTGAAGCTTTCTTT	CASKIRANTEAFF
NA	TRBV10-3	TRBJ2-1	TRBD2	TGTGCCATCAGTCCCTCCGGGACTAGCGGGGGGGATGAGCAGTTCTTC	CAISPSGTSGGDEQFF
NA	TRBV9	TRBJ1-1	NA	TGTGCCAGCAGCGCGGCGTTAGGTGAAGCTTTCTTT	CASSAALGEAFF
NA	TRBV7-6	TRBJ2-5	TRBD2	TGTGCCAGCAGCTTCTTGGGGACTAGCGGGCGGCGCCAAGAGACCCAGTACTTC	CASSFLGTSGRRQETQYF
NA	TRBV5-1	TRBJ2-5	TRBD2	TGCGCCAGCAGCAAACCGTCCCTAGCGGGGGGGCTCGGAGAGACCCAGTACTTC	CASSKPSLAGGLGETQYF
NA	TRBV10-3	TRBJ2-6	NA	TGTGCCATCAGTGAGTCTTTCGCCTGGAACGTCCTGACTTTC	CAISESFAWNVLTF
NA	TRBV15	TRBJ1-2	TRBD1	TGTGCCACCAGCCCCGACAGGGGGTCCGGTGGCTACACCTTC	CATSPDRGSGGYTF
NA	TRBV19	TRBJ2-7	NA	TGTGCCAGTAGTATGGGAAGGTGGCTAAGCGAGCAGTACTTC	CASSMGRWLSEQYF
NA	TRBV4-1	TRBJ1-1	NA	TGCGCCAGCAGCCGCCAGAGTGGGGGAATGAACACTGAAGCTTTCTTT	CASSRQSGGMNTEAFF
NA	TRBV15	TRBJ2-3	NA	TGTGCCACCAGCAGACGAACAGGTGCAGATACGCAGTATTTT	CATSRRTGADTQYF
NA	TRBV19	TRBJ2-7	NA	TGTGCCAGTAGTATAGAAGGGATCGAAGGGCCGTCCTACGAGCAGTACTTC	CASSIEGIEGPSYEQYF
NA	TRBV9	TRBJ2-7	TRBD2	TGTGCCAGCAGCCCAGCGGCGGGAGGGTACGAGCAGTACTTC	CASSPAAGGYEQYF
NA	TRBV5-4	TRBJ2-5	NA	TGTGCCAGCGGATCCGGGACAAGTGGTGAGACCCAGTACTTC	CASGSGTSGETQYF
NA	TRBV7-9	TRBJ2-7	TRBD1	TGTGCCAGCAGGAAGACAGGGGGGAGGCTCTACGAGCAGTACTTC	CASRKTGGRLYEQYF
NA	TRBV4-3	TRBJ2-5	TRBD2	TGCGCCAGCAGCCAAGAGATTGAGGCGGGAGGAGAGACCCAGTACTTC	CASSQEIEAGGETQYF
few	TRBV25-1	TRBJ1-2	TRBD1	TGTGCCAGCAGTGAATCTGACAGGGGGTGGTTATCCTACACCTTC	CASSESDRGWLSYTF
NA	TRBV9	TRBJ2-3	NA	TGTGCCAGCAGGGGCGGAAACGCAGATACGCAGTATTTT	CASRGGNADTQYF
NA	TRBV15	TRBJ2-5	NA	TGTGCCACCAGCCGGGGGCCTGGGGAGACCCAGTACTTC	CATSRGPGETQYF
NA	TRBV6-5	TRBJ2-1	NA	TGTGCCAGCAGTTACTCGGCCGCGGGGAGCTACAATGAGCAGTTCTTC	CASSYSAAGSYNEQFF
NA	TRBV7-2	TRBJ2-1	TRBD2	TGTGCCAGCAGCCTGGAACTAGCGGGATACAATGAGCAGTTCTTC	CASSLELAGYNEQFF
NA	TRBV7-9	TRBJ1-2	TRBD1	TGTGCCAGCAGGGGACAGGGGGTTAACTATGGCTACACCTTC	CASRGQGVNYGYTF
NA	TRBV18	TRBJ1-6	TRBD1	TGTGCCAGCTCACCACTTATGGACAGGGGTAATTCACCCCTCCACTTT	CASSPLMDRGNSPLHF
NA	TRBV24-1	TRBJ2-1	TRBD1	TGTGCCACCAGTGAACCCAGAGGGACAGGGAATGAGCAGTTCTTC	CATSEPRGTGNEQFF
many	TRBV7-9	TRBJ1-5	TRBD1	TGTGCCAGCAGCGCCACCACAGGGGGAGGTCAGCCCCAGCATTTT	CASSATTGGGQPQHF
NA	TRBV2	TRBJ2-1	NA	TGTGCCAGCAGTGATTATATAGAGCAGTTCTTC	CASSDYIEQFF
NA	TRBV5-5	TRBJ1-5	NA	TGTGCCAGCAGCATTGACGGACTAAACTATCAGCCCCAGCATTTT	CASSIDGLNYQPQHF
NA	TRBV7-2	TRBJ2-7	TRBD2	TGTGCCAGCAGCATAACCGGGACTAGCGGGGCCCCCTACGAGCAGTACTTC	CASSITGTSGAPYEQYF
few	TRBV3-1/TRBV3-2	TRBJ1-5	NA	TGTGCCAGCAGCCAAGAGTATAATCAGCCCCAGCATTTT	CASSQEYNQPQHF
NA	TRBV7-8	TRBJ1-4	NA	TGTGCCAGCAGCTCCTTGCGCCTAGCAACTAATGAAAAACTGTTTTTT	CASSSLRLATNEKLFF
NA	TRBV5-1	TRBJ2-5	NA	TGCGCCAGCAGCTGGGGGGCGGGACGGACTCAAGAGACCCAGTACTTC	CASSWGAGRTQETQYF
NA	TRBV4-1	TRBJ2-3	TRBD1	TGCGCCAGCAGCCGGGGGACAGCTCGCACAGATACGCAGTATTTT	CASSRGTARTDTQYF
few	TRBV3-1/TRBV3-2	TRBJ1-5	NA	TGTGCCAGCAGCCAAGGTCAGGGCAATCAGCCCCAGCATTTT	CASSQGQGNQPQHF
NA	TRBV7-9	TRBJ1-2	TRBD1	TGTGCCAGCAGCACGACAGGGGGATATGGCTACACCTTC	CASSTTGGYGYTF
NA	TRBV5-1	TRBJ1-1	NA	TGCGCCAGCAGCTCGACACTGAACACTGAAGCTTTCTTT	CASSSTLNTEAFF
NA	TRBV6-6	TRBJ2-1	NA	TGTGCCAGCAGTCCCCTTCAGGGCTATAACGGAGGCAATGAGCAGTTCTTC	CASSPLQGYNGGNEQFF
few	TRBV3-1/TRBV3-2	TRBJ1-2	NA	TGTGCCAGCAGCCAGGACAGTTCTTATGGCTACACCTTC	CASSQDSSYGYTF